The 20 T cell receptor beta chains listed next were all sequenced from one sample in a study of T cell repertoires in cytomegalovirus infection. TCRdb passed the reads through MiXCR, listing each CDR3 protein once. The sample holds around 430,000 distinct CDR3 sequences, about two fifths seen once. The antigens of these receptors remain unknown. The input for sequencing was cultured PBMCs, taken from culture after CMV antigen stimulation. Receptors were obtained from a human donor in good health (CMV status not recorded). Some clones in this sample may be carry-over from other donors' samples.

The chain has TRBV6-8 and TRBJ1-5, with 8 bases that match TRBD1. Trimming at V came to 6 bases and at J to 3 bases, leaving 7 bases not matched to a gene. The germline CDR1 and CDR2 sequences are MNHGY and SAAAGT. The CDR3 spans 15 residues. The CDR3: CASRLTGGNNQPQHF. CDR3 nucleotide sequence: TGTGCCAGCAGACTTACAGGGGGAAACAATCAGCCCCAGCATTTT.

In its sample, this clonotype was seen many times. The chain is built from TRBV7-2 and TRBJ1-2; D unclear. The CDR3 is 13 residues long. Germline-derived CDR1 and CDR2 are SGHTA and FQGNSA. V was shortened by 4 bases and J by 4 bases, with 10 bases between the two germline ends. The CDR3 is CASSSNGGYGYTF. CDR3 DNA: TGTGCCAGCAGCTCAAACGGAGGCTATGGCTACACCTTC.

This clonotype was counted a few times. The CDR3 reads CASSLGWSLQETQYF. Here the CDR3 DNA reads TGTGCCAGCAGCTTAGGTTGGAGTCTCCAAGAGACCCAGTACTTC. V usage is TRBV7-8 and J usage is TRBJ2-5; D unresolved. V was cut by 1 base and J by 1 base, with 10 bases left in between. CDR1 is SGHVS and CDR2 is FQNEAQ in the germline V gene. The CDR3 consists of 15 residues.

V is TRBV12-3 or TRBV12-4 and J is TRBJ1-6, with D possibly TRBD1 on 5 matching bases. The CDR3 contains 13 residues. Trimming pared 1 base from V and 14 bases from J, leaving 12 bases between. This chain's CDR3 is CASSLDGGTSLHF. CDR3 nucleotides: TGTGCCAGCAGTTTAGATGGGGGAACTTCCCTCCACTTT.

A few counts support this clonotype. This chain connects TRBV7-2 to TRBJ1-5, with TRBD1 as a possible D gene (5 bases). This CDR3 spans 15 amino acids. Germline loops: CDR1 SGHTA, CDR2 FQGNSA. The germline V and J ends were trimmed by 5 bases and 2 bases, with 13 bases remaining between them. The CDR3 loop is CASSVRVGGNQPQHF. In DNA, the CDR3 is TGTGCCAGCAGCGTTCGGGTGGGGGGCAATCAGCCCCAGCATTTT.

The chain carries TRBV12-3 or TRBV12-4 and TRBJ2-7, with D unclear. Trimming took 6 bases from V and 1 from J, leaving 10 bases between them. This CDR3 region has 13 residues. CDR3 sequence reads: CASRFSGSYEQYF. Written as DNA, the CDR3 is TGTGCCAGCAGGTTCTCTGGTTCCTACGAGCAGTACTTC.

CDR3 in DNA: TGTGCCAGCAGCTTAGACGGGGCGGGCGGGGAGCTGTTTTTT. Translated, it gives CASSLDGAGGELFF. The chain recombines TRBV11-2 with TRBJ2-2; D could derive from TRBD1 or TRBD2 (5 bases each). Per germline, CDR1 SGHAT and CDR2 FQNNGV. The CDR3 has 14 residues. The V end was cut by 0 bases, the J end by 7 bases, with 9 bases between.

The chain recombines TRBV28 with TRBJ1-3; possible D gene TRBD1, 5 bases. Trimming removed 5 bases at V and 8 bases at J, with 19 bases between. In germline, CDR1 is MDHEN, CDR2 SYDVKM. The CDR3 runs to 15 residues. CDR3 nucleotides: TGTGCCAGCAGTCCCTCCGGGGCGGTGGCGTACACCATATATTTT. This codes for CASSPSGAVAYTIYF.

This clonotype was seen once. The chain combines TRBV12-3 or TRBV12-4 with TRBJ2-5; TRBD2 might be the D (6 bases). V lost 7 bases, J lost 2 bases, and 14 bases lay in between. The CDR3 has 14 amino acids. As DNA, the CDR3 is TGTGCCAGCACCCAGGTGGGGGGACAAGAGACCCAGTACTTC. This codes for CASTQVGGQETQYF.

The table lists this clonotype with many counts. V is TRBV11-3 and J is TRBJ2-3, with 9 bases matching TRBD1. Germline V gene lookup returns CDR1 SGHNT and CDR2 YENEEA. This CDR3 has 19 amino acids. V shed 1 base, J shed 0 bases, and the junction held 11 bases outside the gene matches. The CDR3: CASSLGFGTGSTSTDTQYF. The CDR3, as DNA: TGTGCCAGCAGCTTAGGTTTCGGGACAGGGTCAACTAGCACAGATACGCAGTATTTT.

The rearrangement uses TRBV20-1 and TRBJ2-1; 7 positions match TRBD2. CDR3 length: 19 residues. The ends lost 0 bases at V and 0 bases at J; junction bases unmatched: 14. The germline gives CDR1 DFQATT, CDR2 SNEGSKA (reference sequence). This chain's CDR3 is CSARDFEGGSKSSYNEQFF. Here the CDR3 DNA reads TGCAGTGCTAGAGATTTCGAGGGCGGGAGCAAGAGCTCCTACAATGAGCAGTTCTTC.

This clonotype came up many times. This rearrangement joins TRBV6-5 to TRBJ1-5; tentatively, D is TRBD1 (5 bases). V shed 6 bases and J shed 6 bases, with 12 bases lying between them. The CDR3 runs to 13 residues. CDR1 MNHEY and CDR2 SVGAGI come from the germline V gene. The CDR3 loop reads CASSYGRGQPQHF. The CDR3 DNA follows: TGTGCCAGCAGCTATGGGAGGGGTCAGCCCCAGCATTTT.

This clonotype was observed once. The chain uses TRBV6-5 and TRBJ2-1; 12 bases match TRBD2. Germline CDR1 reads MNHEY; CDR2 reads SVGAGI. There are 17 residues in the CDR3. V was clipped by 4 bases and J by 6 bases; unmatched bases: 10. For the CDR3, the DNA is TGTGCCAGCAGTTCCATTTCCTCGACTAGCGGGGGCAATGAGCAGTTCTTC. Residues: CASSSISSTSGGNEQFF.

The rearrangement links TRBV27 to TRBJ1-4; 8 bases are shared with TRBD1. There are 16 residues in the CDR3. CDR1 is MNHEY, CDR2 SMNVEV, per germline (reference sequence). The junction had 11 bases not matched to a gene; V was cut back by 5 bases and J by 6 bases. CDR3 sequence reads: CASSPYLDRGDEKLFF. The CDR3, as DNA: TGTGCCAGCAGTCCATATCTAGACAGGGGTGATGAAAAACTGTTTTTT.

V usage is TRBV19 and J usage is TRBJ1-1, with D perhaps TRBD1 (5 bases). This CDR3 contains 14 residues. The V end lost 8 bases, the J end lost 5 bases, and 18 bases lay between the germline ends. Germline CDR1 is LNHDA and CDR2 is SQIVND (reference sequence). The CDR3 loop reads CASRYTGGETEAFF. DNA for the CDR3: TGTGCCAGTCGGTATACCGGGGGGGAGACTGAAGCTTTCTTT.

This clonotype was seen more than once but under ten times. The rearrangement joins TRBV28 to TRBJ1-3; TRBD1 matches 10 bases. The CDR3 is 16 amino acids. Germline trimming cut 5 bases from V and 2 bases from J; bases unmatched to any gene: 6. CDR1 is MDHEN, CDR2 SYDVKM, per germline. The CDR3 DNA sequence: TGTGCCAGCAGTACGGGACAGGGGTTCACTGGAAACACCATATATTTT. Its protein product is CASSTGQGFTGNTIYF.

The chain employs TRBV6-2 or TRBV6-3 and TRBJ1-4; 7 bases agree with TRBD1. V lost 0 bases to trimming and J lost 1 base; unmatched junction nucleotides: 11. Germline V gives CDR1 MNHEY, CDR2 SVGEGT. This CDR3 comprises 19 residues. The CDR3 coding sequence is TGTGCCAGCAGTTACTCAAAAGGGACAGAGCGTAAAACTAATGAAAAACTGTTTTTT. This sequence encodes CASSYSKGTERKTNEKLFF.

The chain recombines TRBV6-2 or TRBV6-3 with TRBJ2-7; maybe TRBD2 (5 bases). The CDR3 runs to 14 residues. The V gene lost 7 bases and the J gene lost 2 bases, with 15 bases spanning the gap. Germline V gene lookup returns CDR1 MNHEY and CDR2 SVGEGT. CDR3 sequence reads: CASTLAAGAYEQYF. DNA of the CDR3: TGTGCCAGCACCCTGGCTGCGGGCGCCTACGAGCAGTACTTC.

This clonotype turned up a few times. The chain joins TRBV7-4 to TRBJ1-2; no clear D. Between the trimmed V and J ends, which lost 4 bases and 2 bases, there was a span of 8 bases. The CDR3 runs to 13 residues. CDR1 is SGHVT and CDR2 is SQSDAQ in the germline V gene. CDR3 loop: CASSSRGNYGYTF. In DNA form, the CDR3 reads TGTGCCAGCAGCTCCCGGGGAAACTATGGCTACACCTTC. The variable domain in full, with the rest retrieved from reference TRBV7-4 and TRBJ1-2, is GAGVSQSPRYKVAKRGRDVALRCDSISGHVTLYWYRQTLGQGSEVLTYSQSDAQRDKSGRPSGRFSAERPERSVSTLKIQRTEQGDSAVYLCASSSRGNYGYTFGSGTRLTVV.

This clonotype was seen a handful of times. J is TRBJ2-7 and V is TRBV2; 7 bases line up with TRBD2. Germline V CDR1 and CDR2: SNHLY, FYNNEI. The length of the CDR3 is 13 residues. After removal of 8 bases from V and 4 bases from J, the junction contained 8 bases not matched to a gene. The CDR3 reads CASGLAEVYEQYF. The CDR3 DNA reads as TGTGCCAGCGGGCTAGCGGAGGTTTACGAGCAGTACTTC. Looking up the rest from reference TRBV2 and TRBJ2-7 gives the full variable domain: EPEVTQTPSHQVTQMGQEVILRCVPISNHLYFYWYRQILGQKVEFLVSFYNNEISEKSEIFDDQFSVERPDGSNFTLKIRSTKLEDSAMYFCASGLAEVYEQYFGPGTRLTVT.